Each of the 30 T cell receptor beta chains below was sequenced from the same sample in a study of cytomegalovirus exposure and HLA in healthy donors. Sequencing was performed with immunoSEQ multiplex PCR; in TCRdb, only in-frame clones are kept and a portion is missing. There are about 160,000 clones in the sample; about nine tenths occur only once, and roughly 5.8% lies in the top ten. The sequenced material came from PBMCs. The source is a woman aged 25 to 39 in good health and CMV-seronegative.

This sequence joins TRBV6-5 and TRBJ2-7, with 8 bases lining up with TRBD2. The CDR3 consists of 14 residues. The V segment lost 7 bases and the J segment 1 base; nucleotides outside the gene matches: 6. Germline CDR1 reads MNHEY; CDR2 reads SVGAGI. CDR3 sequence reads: CASMLAGPSYEQYF. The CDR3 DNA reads TGTGCCAGCATGTTAGCGGGACCGTCCTACGAGCAGTACTTC.

The CDR3 protein is CASGLGLSYNEQFF. The CDR3 coding sequence is TGTGCCAGCGGGCTTGGCCTCTCCTACAATGAGCAGTTCTTC. The rearrangement joins TRBV25-1 to TRBJ2-1; D is unresolved. Trimming removed 8 bases at V and 0 bases at J, with 11 bases between. The CDR3 has 14 residues. CDR1 is MGHDK, CDR2 SYGVNS, per germline.

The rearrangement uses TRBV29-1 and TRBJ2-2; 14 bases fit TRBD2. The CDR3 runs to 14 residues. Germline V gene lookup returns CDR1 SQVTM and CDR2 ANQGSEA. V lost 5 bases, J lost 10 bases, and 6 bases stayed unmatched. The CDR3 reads CSVRTSGGWVELFF. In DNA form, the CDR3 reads TGCAGCGTTCGGACTAGCGGGGGGTGGGTGGAGCTGTTTTTT.

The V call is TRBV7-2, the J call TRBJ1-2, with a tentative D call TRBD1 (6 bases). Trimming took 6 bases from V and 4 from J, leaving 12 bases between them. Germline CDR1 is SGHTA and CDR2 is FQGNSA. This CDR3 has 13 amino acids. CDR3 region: CASRQGPSYGYTF. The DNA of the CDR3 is TGTGCCAGCAGACAGGGACCGAGCTATGGCTACACCTTC. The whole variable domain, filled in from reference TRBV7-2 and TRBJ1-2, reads GAGVSQSPSNKVTEKGKDVELRCDPISGHTALYWYRQSLGQGLEFLIYFQGNSAPDKSGLPSDRFSAERTGGSVSTLTIQRTQQEDSAVYLCASRQGPSYGYTFGSGTRLTVV.

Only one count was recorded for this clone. The CDR3 nucleotides read TGTGCCAGCAGGAGGACAGTCTCCTACGAGCAGTACTTC. Protein sequence: CASRRTVSYEQYF. The rearrangement links TRBV6-5 to TRBJ2-7; perhaps TRBD1 as D (6 bases). The CDR3 loop spans 13 amino acids. Germline loops: CDR1 MNHEY, CDR2 SVGAGI. V lost 6 bases and J lost 0, with 9 bases in between.

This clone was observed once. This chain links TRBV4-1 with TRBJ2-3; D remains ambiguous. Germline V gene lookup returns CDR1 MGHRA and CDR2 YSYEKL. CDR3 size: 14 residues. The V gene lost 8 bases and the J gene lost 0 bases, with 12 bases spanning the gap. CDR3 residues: CASRPDASTDTQYF. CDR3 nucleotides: TGCGCCAGCCGCCCTGACGCAAGCACAGATACGCAGTATTTT.

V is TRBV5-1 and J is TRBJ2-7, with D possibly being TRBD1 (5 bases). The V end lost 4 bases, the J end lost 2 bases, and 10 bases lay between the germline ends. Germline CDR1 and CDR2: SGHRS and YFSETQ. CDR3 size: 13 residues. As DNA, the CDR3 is TGCGCCAGCAGCGTAGGACAAGCCTACGAGCAGTACTTC. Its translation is CASSVGQAYEQYF.

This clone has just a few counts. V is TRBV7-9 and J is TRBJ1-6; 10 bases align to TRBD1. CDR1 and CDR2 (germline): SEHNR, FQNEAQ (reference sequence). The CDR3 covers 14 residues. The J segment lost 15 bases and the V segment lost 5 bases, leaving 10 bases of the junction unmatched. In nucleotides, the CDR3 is TGTGCCAGCAGCGCAGACAGGGGGCTGTTACTCCTCCACTTT. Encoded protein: CASSADRGLLLLHF.

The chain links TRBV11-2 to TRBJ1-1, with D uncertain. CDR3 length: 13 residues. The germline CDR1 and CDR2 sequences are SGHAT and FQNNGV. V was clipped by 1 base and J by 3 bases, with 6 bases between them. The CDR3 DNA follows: TGTGCCAGCAGCTTAGCAGTCCACACTGAAGCTTTCTTT. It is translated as CASSLAVHTEAFF.

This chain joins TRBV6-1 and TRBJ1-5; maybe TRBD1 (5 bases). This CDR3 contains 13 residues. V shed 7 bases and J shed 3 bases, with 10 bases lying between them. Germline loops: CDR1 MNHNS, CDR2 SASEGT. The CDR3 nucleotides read TGTGCCAGCAAATGGGACTTCAATCAGCCCCAGCATTTT. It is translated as CASKWDFNQPQHF.

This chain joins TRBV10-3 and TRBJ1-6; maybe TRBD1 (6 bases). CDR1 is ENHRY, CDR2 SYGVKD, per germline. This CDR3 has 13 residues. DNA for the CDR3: TGTGGAAACAGGGCGAACTATAATTCACCCCTCCACTTT. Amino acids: CGNRANYNSPLHF.

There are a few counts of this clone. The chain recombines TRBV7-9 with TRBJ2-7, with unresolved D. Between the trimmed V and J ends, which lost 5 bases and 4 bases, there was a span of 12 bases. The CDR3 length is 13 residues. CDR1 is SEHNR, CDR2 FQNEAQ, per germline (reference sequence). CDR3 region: CASSRNAGYEQYF. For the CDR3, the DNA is TGTGCCAGCAGCCGAAATGCTGGTTACGAGCAGTACTTC.

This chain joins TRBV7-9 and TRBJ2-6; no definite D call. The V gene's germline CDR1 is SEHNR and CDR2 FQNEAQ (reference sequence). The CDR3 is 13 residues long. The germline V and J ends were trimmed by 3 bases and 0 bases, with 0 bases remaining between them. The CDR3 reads CASSFSGANVLTF. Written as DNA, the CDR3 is TGTGCCAGCAGCTTCTCTGGGGCCAACGTCCTGACTTTC. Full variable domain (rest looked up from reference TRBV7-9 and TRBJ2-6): DTGVSQNPRHKITKRGQNVTFRCDPISEHNRLYWYRQTLGQGPEFLTYFQNEAQLEKSRLLSDRFSAERPKGSFSTLEIQRTEQGDSAMYLCASSFSGANVLTFGAGSRLTVL.

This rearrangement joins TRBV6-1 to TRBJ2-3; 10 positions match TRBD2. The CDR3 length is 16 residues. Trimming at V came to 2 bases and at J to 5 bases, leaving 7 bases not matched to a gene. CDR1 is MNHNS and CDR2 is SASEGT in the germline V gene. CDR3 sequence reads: CASSESLAGEEDTQYF. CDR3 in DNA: TGTGCCAGCAGTGAATCTCTAGCGGGAGAGGAAGATACGCAGTATTTT.

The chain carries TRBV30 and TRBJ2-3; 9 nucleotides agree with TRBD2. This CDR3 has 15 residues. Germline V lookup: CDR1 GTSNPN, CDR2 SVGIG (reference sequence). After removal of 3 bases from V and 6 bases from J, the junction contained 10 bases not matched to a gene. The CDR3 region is CAWRALSGSRDTQYF. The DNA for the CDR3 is TGTGCCTGGAGGGCTCTTAGCGGGAGCCGGGATACGCAGTATTTT. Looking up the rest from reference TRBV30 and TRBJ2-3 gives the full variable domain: SQTIHQWPATLVQPVGSPLSLECTVEGTSNPNLYWYRQAAGRGLQLLFYSVGIGQISSEVPQNLSASRPQDRQFILSSKKLLLSDSGFYLCAWRALSGSRDTQYFGPGTRLTVL.

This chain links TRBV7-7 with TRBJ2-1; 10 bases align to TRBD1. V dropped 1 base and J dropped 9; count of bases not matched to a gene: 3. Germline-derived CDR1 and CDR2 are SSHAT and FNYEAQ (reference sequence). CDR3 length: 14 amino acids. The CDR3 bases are TGTGCCAGCAGCTTAGGACAGGGGGCAGGTGAGCAGTTCTTC. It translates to CASSLGQGAGEQFF.

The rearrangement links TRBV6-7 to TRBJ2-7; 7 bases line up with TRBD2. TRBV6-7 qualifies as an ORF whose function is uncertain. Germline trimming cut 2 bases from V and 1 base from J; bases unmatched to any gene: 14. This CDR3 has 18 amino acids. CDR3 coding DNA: TGTGCCAGCAGTTACCTAGCGGAGCGATTGTATGCTTCCTACGAGCAGTACTTC. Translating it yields CASSYLAERLYASYEQYF.

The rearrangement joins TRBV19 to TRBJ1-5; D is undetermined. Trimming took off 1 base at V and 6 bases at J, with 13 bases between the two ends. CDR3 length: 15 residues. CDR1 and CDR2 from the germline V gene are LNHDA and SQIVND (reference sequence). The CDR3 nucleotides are TGTGCCAGTAGTATAGTATCGGCAGAGCTTCAGCCCCAGCATTTT. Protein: CASSIVSAELQPQHF. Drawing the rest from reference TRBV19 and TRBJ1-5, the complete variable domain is DGGITQSPKYLFRKEGQNVTLSCEQNLNHDAMYWYRQDPGQGLRLIYYSQIVNDFQKGDIAEGYSVSREKKESFPLTVTSAQKNPTAFYLCASSIVSAELQPQHFGDGTRLSIL.

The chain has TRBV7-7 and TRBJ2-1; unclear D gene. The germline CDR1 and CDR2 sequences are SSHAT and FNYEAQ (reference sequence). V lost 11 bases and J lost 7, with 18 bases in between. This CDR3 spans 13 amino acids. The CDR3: CAVAPGSSNEQFF. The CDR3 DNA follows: TGTGCCGTCGCCCCTGGCAGTTCAAATGAGCAGTTCTTC. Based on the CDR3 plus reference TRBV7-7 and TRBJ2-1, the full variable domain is GAGVSQSPRYKVTKRGQDVTLRCDPISSHATLYWYQQALGQGPEFLTYFNYEAQPDKSGLPSDRFSAERPEGSISTLTIQRTEQRDSAMYRCAVAPGSSNEQFFGPGTRLTVL.

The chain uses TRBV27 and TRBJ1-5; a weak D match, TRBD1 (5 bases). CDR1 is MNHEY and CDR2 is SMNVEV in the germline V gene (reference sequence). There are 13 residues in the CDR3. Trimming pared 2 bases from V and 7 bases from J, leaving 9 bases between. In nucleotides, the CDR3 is TGTGCCAGCAGTTTACTCCGGGACCAGCCCCAGCATTTT. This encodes CASSLLRDQPQHF.

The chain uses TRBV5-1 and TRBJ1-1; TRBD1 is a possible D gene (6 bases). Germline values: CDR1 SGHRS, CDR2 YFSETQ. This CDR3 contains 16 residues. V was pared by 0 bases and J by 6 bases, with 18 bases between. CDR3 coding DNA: TGCGCCAGCAGCTTGGCTCCACGAGGGGGAATCCCTGAAGCTTTCTTT. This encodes CASSLAPRGGIPEAFF.

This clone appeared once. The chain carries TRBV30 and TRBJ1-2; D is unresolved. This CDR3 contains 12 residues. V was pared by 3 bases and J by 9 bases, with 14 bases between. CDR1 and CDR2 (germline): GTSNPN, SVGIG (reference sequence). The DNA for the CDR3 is TGTGCCTGGAGGTCACCGGAGCGTAGCTACACCTTC. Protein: CAWRSPERSYTF.

In DNA form, the CDR3 reads TGTGCCAGCAGCTTAGAGGCCAAGAACACTGAAGCTTTCTTT. Its translation is CASSLEAKNTEAFF. The J gene is TRBJ1-1, the V gene TRBV7-2; D gene uncertain. The CDR3 runs to 14 residues. Germline V lookup: CDR1 SGHTA, CDR2 FQGNSA. V shed 1 base and J shed 1 base, with 7 bases lying between them.

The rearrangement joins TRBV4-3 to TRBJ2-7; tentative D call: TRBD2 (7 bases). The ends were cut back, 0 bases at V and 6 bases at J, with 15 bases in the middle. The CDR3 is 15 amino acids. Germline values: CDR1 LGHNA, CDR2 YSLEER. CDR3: CASSQDGVGGREQYF. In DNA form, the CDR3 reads TGCGCCAGCAGCCAAGATGGGGTGGGGGGGCGCGAGCAGTACTTC.

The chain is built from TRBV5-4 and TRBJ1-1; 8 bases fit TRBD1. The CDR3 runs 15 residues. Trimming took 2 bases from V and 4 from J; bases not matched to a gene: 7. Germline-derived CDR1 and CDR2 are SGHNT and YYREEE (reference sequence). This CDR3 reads CASSFGQGARTEAFF. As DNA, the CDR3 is TGTGCCAGCAGCTTTGGTCAGGGGGCACGCACTGAAGCTTTCTTT.

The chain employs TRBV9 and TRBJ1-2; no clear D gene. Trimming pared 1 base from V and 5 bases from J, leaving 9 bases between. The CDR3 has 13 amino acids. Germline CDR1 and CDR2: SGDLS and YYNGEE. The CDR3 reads CASSVTGNYGYTF. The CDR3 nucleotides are TGTGCCAGCAGCGTAACGGGAAATTATGGCTACACCTTC.

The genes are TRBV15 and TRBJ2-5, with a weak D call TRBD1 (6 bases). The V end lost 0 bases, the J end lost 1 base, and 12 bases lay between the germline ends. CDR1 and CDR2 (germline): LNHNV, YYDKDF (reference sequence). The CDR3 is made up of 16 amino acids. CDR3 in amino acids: CATSRDLTGSQETQYF. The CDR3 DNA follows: TGTGCCACCAGCAGAGACCTCACAGGGAGCCAAGAGACCCAGTACTTC.

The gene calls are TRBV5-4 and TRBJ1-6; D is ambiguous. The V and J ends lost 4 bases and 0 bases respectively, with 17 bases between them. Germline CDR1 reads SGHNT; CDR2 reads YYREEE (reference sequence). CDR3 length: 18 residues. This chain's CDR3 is CASSPGRPPSSYNSPLHF. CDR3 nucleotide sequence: TGTGCCAGCAGCCCGGGCCGACCCCCAAGCTCCTATAATTCACCCCTCCACTTT.

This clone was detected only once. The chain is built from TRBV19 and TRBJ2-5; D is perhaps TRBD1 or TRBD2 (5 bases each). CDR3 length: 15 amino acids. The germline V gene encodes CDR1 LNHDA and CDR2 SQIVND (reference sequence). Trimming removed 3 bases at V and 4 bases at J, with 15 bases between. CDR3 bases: TGTGCCAGTAGTATGGGGACCTCGGGCGGAGAGACCCAGTACTTC. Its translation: CASSMGTSGGETQYF.

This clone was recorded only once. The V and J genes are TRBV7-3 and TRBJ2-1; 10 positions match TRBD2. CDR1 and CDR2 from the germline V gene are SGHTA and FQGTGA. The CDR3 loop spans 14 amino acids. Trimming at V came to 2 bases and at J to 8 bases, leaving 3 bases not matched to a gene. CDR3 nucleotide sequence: TGTGCCAGCAGCTTAGGGGGGACTAGCGATGAGCAGTTCTTC. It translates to CASSLGGTSDEQFF. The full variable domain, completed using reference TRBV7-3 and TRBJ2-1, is GAGVSQTPSNKVTEKGKYVELRCDPISGHTALYWYRQSLGQGPEFLIYFQGTGAADDSGLPNDRFFAVRPEGSVSTLKIQRTERGDSAVYLCASSLGGTSDEQFFGPGTRLTVL.